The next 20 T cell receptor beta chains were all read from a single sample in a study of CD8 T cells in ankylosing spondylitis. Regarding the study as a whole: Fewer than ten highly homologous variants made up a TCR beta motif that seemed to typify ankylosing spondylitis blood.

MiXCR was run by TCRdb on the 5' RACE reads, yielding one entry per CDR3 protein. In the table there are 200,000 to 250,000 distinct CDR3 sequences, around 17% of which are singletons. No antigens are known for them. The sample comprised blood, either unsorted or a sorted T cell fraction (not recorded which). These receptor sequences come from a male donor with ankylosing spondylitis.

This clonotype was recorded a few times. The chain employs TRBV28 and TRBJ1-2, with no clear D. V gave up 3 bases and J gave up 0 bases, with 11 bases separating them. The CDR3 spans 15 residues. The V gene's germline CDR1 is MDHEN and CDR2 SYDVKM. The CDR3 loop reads CASSFYDSPNYGYTF. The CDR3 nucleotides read TGTGCCAGCAGTTTTTACGATTCCCCTAACTATGGCTACACCTTC.

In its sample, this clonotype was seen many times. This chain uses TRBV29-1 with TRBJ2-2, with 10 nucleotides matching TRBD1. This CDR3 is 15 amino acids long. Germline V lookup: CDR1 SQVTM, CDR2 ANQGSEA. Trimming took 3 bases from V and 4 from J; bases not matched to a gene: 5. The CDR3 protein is CSVDQGQGSTGELFF. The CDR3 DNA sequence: TGCAGCGTTGACCAGGGACAGGGGAGCACCGGGGAGCTGTTTTTT.

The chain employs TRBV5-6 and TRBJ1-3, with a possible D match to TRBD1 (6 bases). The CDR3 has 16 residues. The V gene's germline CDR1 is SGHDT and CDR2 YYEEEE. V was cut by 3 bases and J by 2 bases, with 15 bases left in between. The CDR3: CASSSPDSPPGNTIYF. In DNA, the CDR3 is TGTGCCAGCAGCTCCCCGGACAGCCCCCCTGGAAACACCATATATTTT.

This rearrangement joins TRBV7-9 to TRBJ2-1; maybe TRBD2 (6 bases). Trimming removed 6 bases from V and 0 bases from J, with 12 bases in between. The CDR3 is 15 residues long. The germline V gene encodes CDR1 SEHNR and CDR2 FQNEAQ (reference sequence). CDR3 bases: TGTGCCAGCAGTCGTAGCGGAGGCTCCTACAATGAGCAGTTCTTC. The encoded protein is CASSRSGGSYNEQFF.

Here the CDR3 reads CASTVQGQGHYNEQFF. DNA of the CDR3: TGTGCCAGCACTGTTCAAGGGCAGGGACACTACAATGAGCAGTTCTTC. The chain recombines TRBV11-2 with TRBJ2-1, with D perhaps TRBD1 (6 bases). The CDR3 has 16 residues. Trimming cost V 7 bases and J 3 bases, with 19 bases left between them. Germline V gene sequence: CDR1 SGHAT, CDR2 FQNNGV.

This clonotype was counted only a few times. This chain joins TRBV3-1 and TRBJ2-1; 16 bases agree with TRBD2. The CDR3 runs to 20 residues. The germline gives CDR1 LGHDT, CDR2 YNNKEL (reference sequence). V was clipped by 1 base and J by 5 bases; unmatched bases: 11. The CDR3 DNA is TGTGCCAGCAGCCAAGGTAGCCCGGGACTAGCGGGGGGGTCGAACAATGAGCAGTTCTTC. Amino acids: CASSQGSPGLAGGSNNEQFF.

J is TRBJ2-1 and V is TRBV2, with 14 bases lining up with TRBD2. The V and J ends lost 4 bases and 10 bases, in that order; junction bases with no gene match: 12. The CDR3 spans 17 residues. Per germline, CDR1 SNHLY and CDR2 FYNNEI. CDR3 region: CASSVGTSGSGHEEQFF. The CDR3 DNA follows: TGTGCCAGCAGTGTTGGGACTAGCGGGAGTGGCCATGAGGAGCAGTTCTTC.

The CDR3 DNA reads as TGTGCCAGCACCCTTATTCCGGGGGGCCCTAAAGAGACCCAGTACTTC. This translates into CASTLIPGGPKETQYF. The rearrangement links TRBV7-9 to TRBJ2-5; perhaps TRBD2 as D (7 bases). Trimming left V 7 bases short and J 3 bases short, with 21 bases between. Germline CDR1 SEHNR, CDR2 FQNEAQ (reference sequence). The CDR3 consists of 16 residues.

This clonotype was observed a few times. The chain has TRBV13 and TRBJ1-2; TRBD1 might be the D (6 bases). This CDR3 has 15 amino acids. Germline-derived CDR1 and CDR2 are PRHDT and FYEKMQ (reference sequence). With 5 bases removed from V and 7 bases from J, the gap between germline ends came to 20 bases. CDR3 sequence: CASSTNRALGSGYTF. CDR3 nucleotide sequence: TGTGCCAGCAGCACTAACAGGGCTTTAGGTTCTGGCTACACCTTC.

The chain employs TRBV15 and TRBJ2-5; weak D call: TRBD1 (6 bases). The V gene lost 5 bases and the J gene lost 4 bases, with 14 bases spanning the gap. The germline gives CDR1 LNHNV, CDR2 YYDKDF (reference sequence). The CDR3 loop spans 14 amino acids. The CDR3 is CATSGSDRGETQYF. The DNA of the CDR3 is TGTGCCACCAGCGGTTCGGACAGAGGAGAGACCCAGTACTTC.

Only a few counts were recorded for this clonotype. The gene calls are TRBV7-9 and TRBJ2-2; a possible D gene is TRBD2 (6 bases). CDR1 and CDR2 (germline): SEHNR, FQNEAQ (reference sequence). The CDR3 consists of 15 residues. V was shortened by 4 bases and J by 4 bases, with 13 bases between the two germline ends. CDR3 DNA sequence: TGTGCCAGCAGCTCCCTTGGGACTGGCACCGGGGAGCTGTTTTTT. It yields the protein CASSSLGTGTGELFF.

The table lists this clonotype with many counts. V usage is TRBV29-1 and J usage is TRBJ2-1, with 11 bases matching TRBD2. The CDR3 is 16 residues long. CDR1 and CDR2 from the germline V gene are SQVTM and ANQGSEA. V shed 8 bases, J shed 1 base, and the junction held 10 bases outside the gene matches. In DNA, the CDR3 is TGCAGCCTTGTTTCAGGGACTAGCGGTTCCTACAATGAGCAGTTCTTC. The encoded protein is CSLVSGTSGSYNEQFF.

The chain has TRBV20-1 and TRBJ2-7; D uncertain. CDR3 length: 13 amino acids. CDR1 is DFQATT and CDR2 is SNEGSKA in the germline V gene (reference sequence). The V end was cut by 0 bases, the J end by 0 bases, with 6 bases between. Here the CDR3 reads CSARDRPSYEQYF. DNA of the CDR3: TGCAGTGCTAGAGACCGTCCCTCCTACGAGCAGTACTTC.

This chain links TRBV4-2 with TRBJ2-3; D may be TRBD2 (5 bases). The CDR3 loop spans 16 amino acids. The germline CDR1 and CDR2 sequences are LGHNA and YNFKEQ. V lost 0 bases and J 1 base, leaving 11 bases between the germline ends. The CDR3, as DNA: TGTGCCAGCAGCCAAGAGGTACTAGTTGGCACAGATACGCAGTATTTT. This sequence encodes CASSQEVLVGTDTQYF.

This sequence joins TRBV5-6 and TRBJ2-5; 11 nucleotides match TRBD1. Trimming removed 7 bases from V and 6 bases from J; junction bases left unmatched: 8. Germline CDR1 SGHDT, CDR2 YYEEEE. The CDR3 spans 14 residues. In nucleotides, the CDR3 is TGTGCCAGCCCCCGGGACAGGGGGATGAAGACCCAGTACTTC. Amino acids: CASPRDRGMKTQYF.

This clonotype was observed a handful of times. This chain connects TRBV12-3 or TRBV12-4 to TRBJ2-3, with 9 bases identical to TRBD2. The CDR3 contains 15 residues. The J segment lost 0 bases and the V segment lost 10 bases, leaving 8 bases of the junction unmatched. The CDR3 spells CATSAGGPSTDTQYF. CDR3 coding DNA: TGTGCCACTTCGGCGGGAGGGCCTAGCACAGATACGCAGTATTTT.

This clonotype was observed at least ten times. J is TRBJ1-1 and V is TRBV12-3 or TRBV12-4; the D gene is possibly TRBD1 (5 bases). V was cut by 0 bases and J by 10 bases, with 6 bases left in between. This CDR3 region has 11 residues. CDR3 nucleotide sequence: TGTGCCAGCAGTTTAGCTCAGGGAGCTTTCTTT. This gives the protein CASSLAQGAFF.

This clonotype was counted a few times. The CDR3: CATSRVSYEQYF. The CDR3 nucleotides read TGTGCCACCAGCAGAGTTAGCTACGAGCAGTACTTC. This chain uses TRBV15 with TRBJ2-7; D not certain. Trimming shortened V by 1 base and J by 3 bases, and 4 bases separated the two germline ends. Germline lookup yields CDR1 LNHNV and CDR2 YYDKDF (reference sequence). The CDR3 is made up of 12 amino acids.

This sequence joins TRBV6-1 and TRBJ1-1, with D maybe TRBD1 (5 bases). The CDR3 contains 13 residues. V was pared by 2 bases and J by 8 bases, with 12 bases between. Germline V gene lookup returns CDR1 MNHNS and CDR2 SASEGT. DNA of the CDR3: TGTGCCAGCAGTGAATTTAAAGGGGTCGAAGCTTTCTTT. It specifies CASSEFKGVEAFF.

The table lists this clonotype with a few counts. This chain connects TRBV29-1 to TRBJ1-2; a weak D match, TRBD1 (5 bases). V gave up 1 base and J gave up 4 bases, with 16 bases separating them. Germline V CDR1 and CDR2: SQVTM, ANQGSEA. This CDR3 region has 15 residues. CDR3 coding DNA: TGCAGCGTTGAAGGGAGACATGCTAGGGGCTATGGCTACACCTTC. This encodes CSVEGRHARGYGYTF.